This TCR beta chain was recovered during a study of blood T cell repertoires in COVID-19. Study details: Specimens from acute and convalescent COVID-19 originated in the United States, Italy and Spain. Sources were T cells, B-cell-depleted T cells, or PBMCs; the material itself was cDNA or gDNA.

Participant-reported clinical history was the basis for cohort assignment. Recovery meant two consecutive negative NP/OP PCR tests, professional clearance, or resolved symptoms. The table came from immunoSEQ multiplex PCR; TCRdb's copy has only in-frame clones and leaves some out. The sample has roughly 180,000 clones; approximately 80% are singletons. Input material: PBMCs or T cells enriched from blood (not recorded which). The clonotype was recovered from a man over 45 who had recovered from COVID-19.

As DNA, the CDR3 is TGCAGTGCTAGTGATTTGGCGGGTGAGCAGTTCTTC. It specifies CSASDLAGEQFF. The genes are TRBV20-1 and TRBJ2-1; a possible D gene is TRBD2 (5 bases). The V end lost 3 bases, the J end lost 9 bases, and 12 bases lay between the germline ends. The CDR3 is 12 amino acids. Germline CDR1 is DFQATT and CDR2 is SNEGSKA (reference sequence).